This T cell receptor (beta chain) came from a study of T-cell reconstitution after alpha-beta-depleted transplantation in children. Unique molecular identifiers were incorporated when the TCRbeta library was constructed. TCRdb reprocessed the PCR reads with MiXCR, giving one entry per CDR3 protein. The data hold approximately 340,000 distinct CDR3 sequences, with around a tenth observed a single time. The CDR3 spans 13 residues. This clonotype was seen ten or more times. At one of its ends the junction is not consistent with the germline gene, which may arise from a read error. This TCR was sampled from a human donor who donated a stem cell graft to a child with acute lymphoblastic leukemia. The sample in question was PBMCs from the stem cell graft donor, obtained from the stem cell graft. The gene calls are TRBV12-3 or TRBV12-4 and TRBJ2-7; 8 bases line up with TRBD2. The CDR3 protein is CASSARDAGGEDF. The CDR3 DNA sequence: TGTGCCAGCAGTGCCCGAGACGCGGGAGGTGAGGATTTC.